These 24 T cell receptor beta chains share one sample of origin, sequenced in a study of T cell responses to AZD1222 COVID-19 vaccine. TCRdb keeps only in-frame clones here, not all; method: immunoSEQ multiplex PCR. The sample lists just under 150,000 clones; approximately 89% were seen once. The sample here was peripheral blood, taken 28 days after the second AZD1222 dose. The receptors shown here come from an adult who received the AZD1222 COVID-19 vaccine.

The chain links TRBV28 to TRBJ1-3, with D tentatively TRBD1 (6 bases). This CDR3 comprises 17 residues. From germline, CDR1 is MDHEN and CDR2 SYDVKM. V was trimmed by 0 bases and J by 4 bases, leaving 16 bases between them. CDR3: CASSLWGLRGAGNTIYF. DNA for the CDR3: TGTGCCAGCAGTTTATGGGGACTCAGGGGTGCAGGAAACACCATATATTTT.

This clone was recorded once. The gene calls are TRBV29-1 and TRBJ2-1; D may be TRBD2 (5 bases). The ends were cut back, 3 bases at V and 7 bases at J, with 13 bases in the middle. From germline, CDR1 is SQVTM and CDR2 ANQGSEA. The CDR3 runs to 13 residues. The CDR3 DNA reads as TGCAGCGTTGAGGTTGGGTCGGGAAATGAGCAGTTCTTC. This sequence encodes CSVEVGSGNEQFF.

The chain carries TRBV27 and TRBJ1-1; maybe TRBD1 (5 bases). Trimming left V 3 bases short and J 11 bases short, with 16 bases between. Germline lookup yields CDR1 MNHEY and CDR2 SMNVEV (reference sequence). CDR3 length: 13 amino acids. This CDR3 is CASSFRGSRMAFF. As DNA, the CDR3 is TGTGCCAGCAGTTTTCGGGGGAGCCGAATGGCTTTCTTT.

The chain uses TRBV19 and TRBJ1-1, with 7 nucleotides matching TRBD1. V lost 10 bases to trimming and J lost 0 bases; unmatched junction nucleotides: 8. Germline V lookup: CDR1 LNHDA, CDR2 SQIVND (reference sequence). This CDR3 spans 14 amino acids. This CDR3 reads CATSRDRVNTEAFF. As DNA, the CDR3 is TGTGCCACCTCCCGGGACAGAGTGAACACTGAAGCTTTCTTT.

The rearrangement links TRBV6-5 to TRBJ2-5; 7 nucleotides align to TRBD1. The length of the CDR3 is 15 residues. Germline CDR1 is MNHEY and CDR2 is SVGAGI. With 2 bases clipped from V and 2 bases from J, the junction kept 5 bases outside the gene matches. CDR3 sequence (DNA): TGTGCCAGCAGTTACAGTAGGGGGCGGCAAGAGACCCAGTACTTC. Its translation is CASSYSRGRQETQYF.

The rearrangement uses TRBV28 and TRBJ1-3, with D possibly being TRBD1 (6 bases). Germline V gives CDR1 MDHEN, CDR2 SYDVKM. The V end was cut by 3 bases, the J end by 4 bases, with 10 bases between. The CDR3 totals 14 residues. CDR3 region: CASSFQGRGNTIYF. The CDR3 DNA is TGTGCCAGCAGTTTCCAGGGGCGAGGAAACACCATATATTTT. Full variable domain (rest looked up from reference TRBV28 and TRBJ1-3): DVKVTQSSRYLVKRTGEKVFLECVQDMDHENMFWYRQDPGLGLRLIYFSYDVKMKEKGDIPEGYSVSREKKERFSLILESASTNQTSMYLCASSFQGRGNTIYFGEGSWLTVV.

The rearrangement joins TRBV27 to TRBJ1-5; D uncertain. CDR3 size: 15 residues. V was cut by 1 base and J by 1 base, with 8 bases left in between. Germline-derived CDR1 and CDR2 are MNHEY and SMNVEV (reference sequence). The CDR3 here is CASSLFAASNQPQHF. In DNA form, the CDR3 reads TGTGCCAGCAGTTTATTTGCAGCGAGCAATCAGCCCCAGCATTTT.

The CDR3 loop is CASSQVDRAEKLFF. CDR3 nucleotides: TGCGCCAGCAGCCAAGTGGACAGGGCTGAAAAACTGTTTTTT. This chain uses TRBV4-1 with TRBJ1-4, with TRBD1 matching over 8 bases. CDR3 length equals 14 residues. Trimming at V came to 1 base and at J to 7 bases, leaving 2 bases not matched to a gene. In germline, CDR1 is MGHRA, CDR2 YSYEKL.

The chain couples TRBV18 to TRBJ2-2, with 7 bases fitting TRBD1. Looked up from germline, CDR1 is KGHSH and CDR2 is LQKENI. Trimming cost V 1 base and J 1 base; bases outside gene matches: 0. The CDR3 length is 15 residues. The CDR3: CASSPRTGNTGELFF. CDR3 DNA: TGTGCCAGCTCACCACGGACAGGGAACACCGGGGAGCTGTTTTTT. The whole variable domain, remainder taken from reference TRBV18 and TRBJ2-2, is NAGVMQNPRHLVRRRGQEARLRCSPMKGHSHVYWYRQLPEEGLKFMVYLQKENIIDESGMPKERFSAEFPKEGPSILRIQQVVRGDSAAYFCASSPRTGNTGELFFGEGSRLTVL.

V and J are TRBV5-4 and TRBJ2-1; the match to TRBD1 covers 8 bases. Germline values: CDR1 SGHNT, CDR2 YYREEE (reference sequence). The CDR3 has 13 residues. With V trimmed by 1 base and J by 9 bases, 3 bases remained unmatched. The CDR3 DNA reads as TGTGCCAGCAGCTTGTCAGGGGGCGTTGAGCAGTTCTTC. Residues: CASSLSGGVEQFF.

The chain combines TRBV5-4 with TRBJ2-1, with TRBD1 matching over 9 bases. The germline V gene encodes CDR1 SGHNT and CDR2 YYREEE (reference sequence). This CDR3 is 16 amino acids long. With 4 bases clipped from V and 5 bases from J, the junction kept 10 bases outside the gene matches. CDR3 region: CASSVSWDRENNEQFF. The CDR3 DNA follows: TGTGCCAGCAGCGTGTCATGGGACAGGGAAAACAATGAGCAGTTCTTC.

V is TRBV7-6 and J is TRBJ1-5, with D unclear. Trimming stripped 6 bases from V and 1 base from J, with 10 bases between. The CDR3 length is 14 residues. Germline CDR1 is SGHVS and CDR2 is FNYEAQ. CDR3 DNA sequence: TGTGCCAGCAGTAATGGAGGGAGCAATCAGCCCCAGCATTTT. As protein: CASSNGGSNQPQHF.

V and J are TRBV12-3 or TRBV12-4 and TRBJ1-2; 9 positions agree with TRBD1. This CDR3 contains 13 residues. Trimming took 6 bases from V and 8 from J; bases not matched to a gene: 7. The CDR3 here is CASSGTGTEGYTF. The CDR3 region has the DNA TGTGCCAGCAGCGGGACAGGGACGGAAGGCTACACCTTC.

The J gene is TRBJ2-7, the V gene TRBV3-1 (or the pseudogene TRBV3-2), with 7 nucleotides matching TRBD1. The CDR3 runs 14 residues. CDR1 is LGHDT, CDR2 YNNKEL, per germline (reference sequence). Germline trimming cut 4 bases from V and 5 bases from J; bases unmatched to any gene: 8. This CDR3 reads CASSPYGQVHEQYF. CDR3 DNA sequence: TGTGCCAGCAGCCCCTACGGACAGGTCCACGAGCAGTACTTC.

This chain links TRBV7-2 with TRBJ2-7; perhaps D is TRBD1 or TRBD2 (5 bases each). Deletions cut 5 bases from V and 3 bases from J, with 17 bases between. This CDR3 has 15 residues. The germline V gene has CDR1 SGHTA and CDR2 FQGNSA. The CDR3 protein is CASSRNWDGDYEQYF. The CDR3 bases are TGTGCCAGCAGCCGGAACTGGGACGGAGACTACGAGCAGTACTTC. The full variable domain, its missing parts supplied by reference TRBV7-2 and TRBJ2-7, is GAGVSQSPSNKVTEKGKDVELRCDPISGHTALYWYRQSLGQGLEFLIYFQGNSAPDKSGLPSDRFSAERTGGSVSTLTIQRTQQEDSAVYLCASSRNWDGDYEQYFGPGTRLTVT.

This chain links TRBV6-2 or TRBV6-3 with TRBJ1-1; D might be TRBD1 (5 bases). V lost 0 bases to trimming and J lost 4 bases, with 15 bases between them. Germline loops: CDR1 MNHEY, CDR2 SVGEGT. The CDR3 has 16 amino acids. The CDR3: CASSYSKPRGTTEAFF. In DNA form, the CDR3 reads TGTGCCAGCAGTTACTCGAAACCTCGGGGGACCACTGAAGCTTTCTTT.

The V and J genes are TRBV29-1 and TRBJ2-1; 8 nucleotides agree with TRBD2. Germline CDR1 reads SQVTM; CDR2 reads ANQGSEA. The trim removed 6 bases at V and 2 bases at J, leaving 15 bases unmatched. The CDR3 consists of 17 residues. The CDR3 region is CSVADSGLVVPYNEQFF. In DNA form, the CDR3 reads TGCAGCGTGGCCGATTCGGGACTAGTTGTTCCCTACAATGAGCAGTTCTTC.

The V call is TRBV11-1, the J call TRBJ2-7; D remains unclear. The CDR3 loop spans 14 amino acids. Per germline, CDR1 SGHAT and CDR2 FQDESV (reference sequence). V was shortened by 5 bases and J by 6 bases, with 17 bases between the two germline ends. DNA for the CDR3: TGTGCCAGCAGCCCGTCCCGGTGGGTTGTCGAGCAGTACTTC. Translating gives CASSPSRWVVEQYF.

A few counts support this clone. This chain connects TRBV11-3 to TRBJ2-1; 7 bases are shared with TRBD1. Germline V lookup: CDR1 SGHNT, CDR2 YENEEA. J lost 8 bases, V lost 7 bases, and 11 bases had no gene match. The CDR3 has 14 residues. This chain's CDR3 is CASTMVGQSYEQFF. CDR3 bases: TGTGCCAGCACCATGGTGGGACAGTCCTATGAGCAGTTCTTC. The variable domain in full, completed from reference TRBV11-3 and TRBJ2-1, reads EAGVVQSPRYKIIEKKQPVAFWCNPISGHNTLYWYLQNLGQGPELLIRYENEEAVDDSQLPKDRFSAERLKGVDSTLKIQPAELGDSAVYLCASTMVGQSYEQFFGPGTRLTVL.

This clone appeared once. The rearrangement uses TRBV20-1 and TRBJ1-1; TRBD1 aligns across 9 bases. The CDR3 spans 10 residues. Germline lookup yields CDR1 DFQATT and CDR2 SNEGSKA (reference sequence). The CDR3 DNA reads TGCAGGACAGGGGGCACTGAAGCTTTCTTT. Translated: CRTGGTEAFF.

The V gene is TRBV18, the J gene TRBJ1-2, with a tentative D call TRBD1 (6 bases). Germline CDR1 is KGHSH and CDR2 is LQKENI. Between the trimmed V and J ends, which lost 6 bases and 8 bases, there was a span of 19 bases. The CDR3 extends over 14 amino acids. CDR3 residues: CASSYSRGPEGYTF. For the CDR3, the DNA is TGTGCCAGCTCCTACTCCAGGGGCCCGGAGGGCTACACCTTC. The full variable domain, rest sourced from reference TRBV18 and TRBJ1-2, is NAGVMQNPRHLVRRRGQEARLRCSPMKGHSHVYWYRQLPEEGLKFMVYLQKENIIDESGMPKERFSAEFPKEGPSILRIQQVVRGDSAAYFCASSYSRGPEGYTFGSGTRLTVV.

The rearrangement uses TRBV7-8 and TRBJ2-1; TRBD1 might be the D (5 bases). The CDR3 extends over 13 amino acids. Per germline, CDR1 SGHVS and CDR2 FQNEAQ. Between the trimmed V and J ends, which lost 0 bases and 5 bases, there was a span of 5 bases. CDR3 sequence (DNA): TGTGCCAGCAGCTTAGCCAGGGACAATGAGCAGTTCTTC. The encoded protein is CASSLARDNEQFF.

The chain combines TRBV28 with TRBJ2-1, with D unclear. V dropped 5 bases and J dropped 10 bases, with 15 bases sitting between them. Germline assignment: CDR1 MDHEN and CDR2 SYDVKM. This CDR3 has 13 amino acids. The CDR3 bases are TGTGCCAGCAGTGAGGAGAATACAGTAGAGCAGTTCTTC. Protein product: CASSEENTVEQFF.

Here the CDR3 reads CASSLLGRGLEQFF. CDR3 bases: TGTGCCAGCAGTTTATTAGGACGGGGCCTCGAGCAGTTCTTC. The chain links TRBV27 to TRBJ2-1, with D perhaps matching TRBD1 or TRBD2 (5 bases each). In germline, CDR1 is MNHEY, CDR2 SMNVEV (reference sequence). This CDR3 contains 14 residues. V was pared by 1 base and J by 10 bases, with 14 bases between.